A single sample is the source of the 11 T cell receptor beta chains below, sequenced in a study of blood T cell repertoires in COVID-19. Data came from immunoSEQ multiplex PCR; TCRdb stores just in-frame clones and leaves some out. The repertoire holds 300,000 or so clones, about nine tenths seen once, with roughly 1.6% in the top ten. The sequencing input was peripheral blood. The receptor source for this set is a woman aged 40-49 years who had recovered from COVID-19.

This chain joins TRBV29-1 and TRBJ2-2; no firm D call. The germline V gene encodes CDR1 SQVTM and CDR2 ANQGSEA. V shed 2 bases and J shed 6 bases, with 7 bases lying between them. The CDR3 extends over 12 amino acids. The CDR3 sequence is CSVEIIAGELFF. The CDR3 nucleotides read TGCAGCGTTGAAATAATCGCCGGGGAGCTGTTTTTT.

The CDR3 nucleotides read TGTGCCAGCAGCTTGGAGCCAGGGGCCACCGGGGAGCTGTTTTTT. Protein: CASSLEPGATGELFF. V usage is TRBV5-4 and J usage is TRBJ2-2; TRBD1 is a possible D gene (6 bases). Germline V gene lookup returns CDR1 SGHNT and CDR2 YYREEE (reference sequence). With 0 bases removed from V and 4 bases from J, the gap between germline ends came to 10 bases. The CDR3 spans 15 residues.

J is TRBJ1-1 and V is TRBV6-5; D not resolved. Germline CDR1 is MNHEY and CDR2 is SVGAGI. The CDR3 spans 15 residues. Trimming took off 6 bases at V and 0 bases at J, with 14 bases between the two ends. CDR3 in DNA: TGTGCCAGCAGCCGGAACAGTAACATGAACACTGAAGCTTTCTTT. Protein: CASSRNSNMNTEAFF.

The rearrangement links TRBV7-8 to TRBJ1-1, with D perhaps matching TRBD1 (5 bases). With 0 bases removed from V and 0 bases from J, the gap between germline ends came to 14 bases. The CDR3 loop spans 17 amino acids. Germline V gene sequence: CDR1 SGHVS, CDR2 FQNEAQ. The CDR3 is CASSLALYRTMNTEAFF. The DNA for the CDR3 is TGTGCCAGCAGCTTAGCGTTGTACAGGACCATGAACACTGAAGCTTTCTTT.

The chain has TRBV12-5 and TRBJ2-2, with 7 bases that match TRBD1. CDR1 is LGHNT and CDR2 is FRNRAP in the germline V gene. V shed 0 bases, J shed 3 bases, and the junction held 4 bases outside the gene matches. The CDR3 is made up of 16 amino acids. The CDR3 DNA reads as TGTGCTAGTGGTTTGGTCCTGCAGGGGGACACCGGGGAGCTGTTTTTT. Its translation is CASGLVLQGDTGELFF.

The chain joins TRBV6-2 or TRBV6-3 to TRBJ2-2, with TRBD2 as a possible D gene (6 bases). This CDR3 has 15 residues. In germline, CDR1 is MNHEY, CDR2 SVGEGT. The ends were cut back, 5 bases at V and 4 bases at J, with 14 bases in the middle. DNA for the CDR3: TGTGCCAGCAGTCGCGGCGGGGCCGGCACCGGGGAGCTGTTTTTT. Translation: CASSRGGAGTGELFF.

This clone was seen just once. This chain connects TRBV7-2 to TRBJ1-4; D possibly corresponds to TRBD1 (5 bases). From germline, CDR1 is SGHTA and CDR2 FQGNSA. CDR3 length equals 16 residues. V shed 3 bases and J shed 3 bases, with 14 bases lying between them. CDR3 loop: CASSLGRGIANEKLFF. Written as DNA, the CDR3 is TGTGCCAGCAGCTTGGGGCGGGGGATCGCTAATGAAAAACTGTTTTTT. The whole variable domain, remainder taken from reference TRBV7-2 and TRBJ1-4, is GAGVSQSPSNKVTEKGKDVELRCDPISGHTALYWYRQSLGQGLEFLIYFQGNSAPDKSGLPSDRFSAERTGGSVSTLTIQRTQQEDSAVYLCASSLGRGIANEKLFFGSGTQLSVL.

The rearrangement uses TRBV5-1 and TRBJ2-3; D gene unclear. Germline CDR1 SGHRS, CDR2 YFSETQ. V lost 0 bases and J lost 3, with 5 bases in between. The CDR3 is 13 amino acids. The CDR3 region has the DNA TGCGCCAGCAGCTTGGCCCAAACAGATACGCAGTATTTT. This sequence encodes CASSLAQTDTQYF.

The V and J genes are TRBV2 and TRBJ1-2, with 7 bases lining up with TRBD1. The germline V gene encodes CDR1 SNHLY and CDR2 FYNNEI. The CDR3 length is 16 residues. V lost 5 bases, J lost 2 bases, and 11 bases stayed unmatched. The CDR3 sequence is CASSQDRVGLNYGYTF. CDR3 sequence (DNA): TGTGCCAGCAGTCAAGACAGGGTAGGGCTGAACTATGGCTACACCTTC.

The chain's CDR3 is CASSLGQIGAYGYTF. CDR3 nucleotide sequence: TGTGCCAGCAGCTTGGGGCAGATTGGGGCATATGGCTACACCTTC. The V and J genes are TRBV5-4 and TRBJ1-2; perhaps TRBD1 as D (5 bases). V gave up 0 bases and J gave up 5 bases, with 14 bases separating them. CDR1 and CDR2 from the germline V gene are SGHNT and YYREEE (reference sequence). The CDR3 contains 15 residues.

The CDR3 DNA sequence: TGTGCTAGTGGTTTGGTACTTGGTAGCGGGGGACAGGAGCAGTTCTTC. Protein: CASGLVLGSGGQEQFF. The chain is built from TRBV12-5 and TRBJ2-1; 9 bases map to TRBD2. J was trimmed by 10 bases and V by 0 bases; bases with no gene match: 10. Germline-derived CDR1 and CDR2 are LGHNT and FRNRAP. The CDR3 runs 16 residues.